This entry features one T cell receptor beta chain sequence. Its cognate antigen has yet to be identified. Per-base qualities were not stored, and no clone one base away is much larger. From V the trimming removes 9 bases and from J it removes 9 bases, while the gene matches leave 15 bases of the junction unaccounted for. From cysteine to phenylalanine, the CDR3 is 16 amino acids long. Just CDR3 DNA is preserved here, 48 bases in frame from base 1. CDR1 and CDR2 are read off the germline V gene as KGHDR and SFDVKD. Sample time point, as interpreted from the label and publication: about 28 days (+/-7) after the second vaccine dose. The intended sense of this specimen's treatment or condition label: meningococcal conjugate vaccine given as trial control. Vaccinee samples came from UK trials COV001 and COV002, including a single-blind randomized controlled phase 2/3 trial of AZD1222 (ChAdOx1 nCoV-19) in healthy adults. Trial participant PBMC samples were collected at day 0 and day 28 after the second dose for TCRbeta chain sequencing.

The sample comes from a study of T cell responses to AZD1222 COVID-19 vaccine (dated by TCRdb to about 2021). Regarding the complete study: TCR sequencing was performed for about 240 trial participants, of whom approximately 200 were given two doses of AZD1222 and around 26 were given two doses of MenACWY control vaccine. Enrollment into the trials was organized by age into subgroups of 18-55, 56-69 and 70-plus years, and those subgroups contained approximately 150, 30 and 60 TCR-sequenced participants, respectively.

The CDR3 regions of human TCRbeta chains were analyzed by immunosequencing. Regarding the original processing steps: Repertoire TCRs were checked for matches against a reference library of SARS-CoV-2-specific TCRs that had been generated using the MIRA antigen-specificity platform. Breadth meant the fraction of unique TCRs that were SARS-CoV-2-associated, whereas depth meant the fraction of total T cells that were SARS-CoV-2-associated. Using the MIRA data, every spike-specific TCR was mapped to the spike region that the TCR reacted to and assigned to either a CD4 or a CD8 class. Log10-transformed breadth and depth values were compared by one-way ANOVA with Sidak's multiple comparisons tests. As stored in TCRdb, this immuneACCESS dataset retains in-frame rearrangements with V and J assigned. A fraction of the clones does not appear; measured against another copy, unresolved V genes explain less than half of the discrepancy, and the remainder lacks a known reason. V, J and clone size reflect that table, while D and trimming were determined from the DNA. The sample table records some 150,000 clones; approximately 90% of these occur just once. The biggest ten clones account for approximately 4% of the sample.

Points the paper makes about the study in general: After two AZD1222 doses, spike-specific TCR breadth and depth were significantly higher than at day 0 and than in MenACWY recipients. Nearly half of unique spike-specific TCRs reportedly recognized epitopes outside regions mutated in the B.1.351 and B.1.1.7 variants. Participants were mostly white British, with more females than males. The authors suggested clonal diversity may have been underestimated. Conclusions about previously exposed vaccinees were limited because only a handful of AZD1222 recipients were SARS-CoV-2 seropositive at baseline. The 56-69-year group was small, and its depth increase did not reach significance, likely because of low power. The whole spike protein was spanned by vaccine-associated CD4 TCRs, and dominant responses were seen in regions 160-218 and 743-854. Because no day 14 peak-response samples were available, the repertoires could be characterized only after the peak T cell response.

This chain is built from TRBV24-1 and TRBJ2-3, with 12 central nucleotides matching TRBD2. The sequence was collected from an adult who received the MenACWY meningococcal vaccine as a control. The source material was peripheral blood, sampled 28 days after the second dose of the MenACWY control vaccine. The DNA sequence reads TGTGCCACCCAGGATGAGCTAGCGGGAGGGCGGAAAACGCAGTATTTT. The encoded protein is CATQDELAGGRKTQYF.